This T cell receptor beta chain was sequenced for a study of T cells in Graves' hyperthyroidism and ophthalmopathy. Findings and limits, study-wide: Most clonotypes expanded in thyroid above 0.001 were likewise present in blood. A median about 6.5 months before onset, the model predicted ophthalmopathy.

Source material for PBMCs was 9 to 10 ml fresh peripheral blood. Trimming stripped 2 bases from V and 3 bases from J, with 11 bases between. The CDR3 sequence is 14 residues long. Of note for this clonotype: No antigen is known for it. A much larger clone lies one base from this, so it may be a read error. No conserved phenylalanine or tryptophan is present at the end of the CDR3, so a read error is the likely explanation.

Using RNA transcripts as the source, TCR beta CDR3 regions were amplified. The HTBI primer set was used in a first-round RT-PCR of the TCR CDR3. One entry per CDR3 protein results from TCRdb running MiXCR on the multiplex PCR reads. This sample has under 550,000 distinct CDR3 sequences, with roughly 13% found just once. What was sequenced was blood. The TCR comes from a woman aged 18-35 years with Graves' hyperthyroidism. The chain combines TRBV12-3 or TRBV12-4 with TRBJ2-7; D unresolved. CDR3 DNA sequence: TGTGCCAGCAGTTTAAAGGGCGGTCACTACGAGCAGTACATC. It yields the protein CASSLKGGHYEQYI.